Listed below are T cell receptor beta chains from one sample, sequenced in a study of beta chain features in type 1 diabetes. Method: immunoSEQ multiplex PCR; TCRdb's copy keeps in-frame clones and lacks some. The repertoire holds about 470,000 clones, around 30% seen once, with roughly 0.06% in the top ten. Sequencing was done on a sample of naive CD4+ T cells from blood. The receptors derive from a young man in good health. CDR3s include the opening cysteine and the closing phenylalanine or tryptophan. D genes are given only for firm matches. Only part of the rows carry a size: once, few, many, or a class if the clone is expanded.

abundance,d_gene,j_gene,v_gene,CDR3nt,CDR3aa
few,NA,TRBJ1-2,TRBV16,TGTGCCAGCAGCCAAAGACAGAACAACTATGGCTACACCTTC,CASSQRQNNYGYTF
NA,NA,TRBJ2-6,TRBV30,TGTGCCTGTAAGCCGGGACTGTCCTTCGTCGGGGCCAACGTCCTGACTTTC,CACKPGLSFVGANVLTF
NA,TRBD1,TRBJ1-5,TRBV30,TGTGCTCTAAGGGACAGTCCCAATCAGCCCCAGCATTTT,CALRDSPNQPQHF
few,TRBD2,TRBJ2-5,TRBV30,TGTGCCTGGAGCGTACTAGCGGGAGTGGAGACCCAGTACTTC,CAWSVLAGVETQYF
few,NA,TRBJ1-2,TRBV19,TGTGCCAGTAGTATACGGAGCTATGGCTACACCTTC,CASSIRSYGYTF
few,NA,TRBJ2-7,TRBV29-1,TGCAGCGTTGATGGTCCAGTTGTCCACGAGCAGTACTTC,CSVDGPVVHEQYF
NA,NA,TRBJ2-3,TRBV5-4,TGTGCCAGCAGCTTGGAGACGGGCCTTAGCACAGATACGCAGTATTTT,CASSLETGLSTDTQYF
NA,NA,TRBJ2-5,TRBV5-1,TGCGCCAGCAGCTCCTGGGGGTACCAAGAGACCCAGTACTTC,CASSSWGYQETQYF
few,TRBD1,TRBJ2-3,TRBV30,TGTGCCTGGAGTCCTGGGACAGGGGGCTATAAGACAGATACGCAGTATTTT,CAWSPGTGGYKTDTQYF
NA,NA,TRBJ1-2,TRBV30,TGTGCCTGGAGTGCAAGAGGAAATGGCTACACCTTC,CAWSARGNGYTF
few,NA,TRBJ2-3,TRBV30,TGTGCCCTGGGGCCGGGGGGCACAGATACGCAGTATTTT,CALGPGGTDTQYF
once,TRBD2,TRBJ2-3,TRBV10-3,TGTGCCATCAGTGGTAACGGACTAGGGACAGATACGCAGTATTTT,CAISGNGLGTDTQYF
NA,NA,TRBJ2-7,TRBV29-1,TGCAGCGTTGTACTTCAGAGCTACGAGCAGTACTTC,CSVVLQSYEQYF
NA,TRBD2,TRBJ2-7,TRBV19,TGTGCCAGTAGTACGGGACTAGCGGTCTACGAGCAGTACTTC,CASSTGLAVYEQYF
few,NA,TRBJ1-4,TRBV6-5,TGTGCCAGCAGCCTCGGGCTAAATGAAAAACTGTTTTTT,CASSLGLNEKLFF
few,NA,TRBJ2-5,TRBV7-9,TGTGCCAGCAGCTCACGTAGACAGGAGATTGAGACCCAGTACTTC,CASSSRRQEIETQYF
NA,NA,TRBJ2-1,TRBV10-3,TGTGCCATCAGTGACAAGGGGCCGGAGCAGTTCTTC,CAISDKGPEQFF
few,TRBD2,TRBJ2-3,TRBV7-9,TGTGCCAGCAGCCTCACTAGCGGGAACACAGATACGCAGTATTTT,CASSLTSGNTDTQYF
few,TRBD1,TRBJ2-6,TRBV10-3,TGTGCCATCAGCGGGAGTCCCGGGACAGGGCCCGGGGCCAACGTCCTGACTTTC,CAISGSPGTGPGANVLTF
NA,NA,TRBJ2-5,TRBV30,TGTGCCTGGAGTGTACACGGGTCGCGAGAGACCCAGTACTTC,CAWSVHGSRETQYF
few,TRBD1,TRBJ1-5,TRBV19,TGTGCCAGTAGTATCCTGACAGGGCGGAATCAGCCCCAGCATTTT,CASSILTGRNQPQHF
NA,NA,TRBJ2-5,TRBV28,TGTGCCAGCAGTTTATGGGGCGGGAAGCAAGAGACCCAGTACTTC,CASSLWGGKQETQYF
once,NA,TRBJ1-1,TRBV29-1,TGCAGCGTTGCAAATTGGAACACTGAAGCTTTCTTT,CSVANWNTEAFF
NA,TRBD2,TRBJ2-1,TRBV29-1,TGCAGCGTTGTGGGACTACTAGCGGGAGACCTTCGCTCCTACAATGAGCAGTTCTTC,CSVVGLLAGDLRSYNEQFF
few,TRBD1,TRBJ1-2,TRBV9,TGTGCCAGCAGCCCGAGTCCCCGCACAGGGGGTAACTATGGCTACACCTTC,CASSPSPRTGGNYGYTF
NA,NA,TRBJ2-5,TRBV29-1,TGCAGCGCCAGACCGGGACTCGATGTAGTGGCCCAGTACTTC,CSARPGLDVVAQYF
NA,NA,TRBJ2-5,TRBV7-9,TGTGCCAGCAGCTTTGGGCCGCTCCCCGAGACCCAGTACTTC,CASSFGPLPETQYF
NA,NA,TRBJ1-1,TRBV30,TGTGCCTGGAGTGTACGAGGGGGGGCTTTCTTT,CAWSVRGGAFF
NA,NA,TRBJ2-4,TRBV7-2,TGTGCCAGCAGGTTGTTCCGGGGCATTCAGTACTTC,CASRLFRGIQYF
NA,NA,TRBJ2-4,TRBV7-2,TGTGCCAGCAGCGCAAGGACAGCGGGAAACATTCAGTACTTC,CASSARTAGNIQYF
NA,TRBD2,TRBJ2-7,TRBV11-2,TGTGCCAGCAGCTTAATACTAGCGGGAGACGGTTACGAGCAGTACTTC,CASSLILAGDGYEQYF
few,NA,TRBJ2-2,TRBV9,TGTGCCAGCAGCGTAGCTCACTCCGGGGAGCTGTTTTTT,CASSVAHSGELFF
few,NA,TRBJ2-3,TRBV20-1,TGCAGTGCTAGTGGTGCAGATACGCAGTATTTT,CSASGADTQYF
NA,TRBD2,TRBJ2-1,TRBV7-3,TGTGCCAGCAGCTTAGGACTAGCGGGAGGAAATGAGCAGTTCTTC,CASSLGLAGGNEQFF
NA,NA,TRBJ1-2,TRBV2,TGTGCCAGCAGTGTCGGGGGGTACTATGGCTACACCTTC,CASSVGGYYGYTF
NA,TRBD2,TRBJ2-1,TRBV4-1,TGCGCCAGCAGCCAAGATATGAGCGGGAGTGCGACCTACAATGAGCAGTTCTTC,CASSQDMSGSATYNEQFF
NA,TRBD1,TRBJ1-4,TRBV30,TGTGCCTGGACTATGGACAGGGTAAATGAAAAACTGTTTTTT,CAWTMDRVNEKLFF
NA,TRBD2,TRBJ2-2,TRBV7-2,TGTGCCAGCAGCTTCGGACTAGCGAACACCGGGGAGCTGTTTTTT,CASSFGLANTGELFF
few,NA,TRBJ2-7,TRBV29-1,TGCAGCGTTGAGACGGCCTCCTACGAGCAGTACTTC,CSVETASYEQYF
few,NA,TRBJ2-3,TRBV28,TGTGCCAGCAGTTTTGGCGGGGATACGCAGTATTTT,CASSFGGDTQYF
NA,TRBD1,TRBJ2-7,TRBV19,TGTGCCAGTAGTATTTTATTATGGGACAGACCCTACGAGCAGTACTTC,CASSILLWDRPYEQYF
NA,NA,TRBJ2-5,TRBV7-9,TGTGCCAGCAGCTTAGCTAGGGGCGGTGTGGAGACCCAGTACTTC,CASSLARGGVETQYF
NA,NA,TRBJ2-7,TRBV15,TGTGCCACCAGCAGGGACCATACCTACGAGCAGTACTTC,CATSRDHTYEQYF
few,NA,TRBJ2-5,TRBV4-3,TGCGCCAGCAGCCAAGATCGAGGAGACTGGCAAGAGACCCAGTACTTC,CASSQDRGDWQETQYF
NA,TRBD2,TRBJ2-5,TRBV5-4,TGTGCCAGCAGCGGCGGGACTAGGACACAGACCCAGTACTTC,CASSGGTRTQTQYF
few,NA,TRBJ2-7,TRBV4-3,TGCGCCAGCAGCCAAGTCCCGGGTTACGAGCAGTACTTC,CASSQVPGYEQYF
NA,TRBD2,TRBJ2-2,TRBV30,TGTGCCTGGAGTGTATCTGCGGGGGCGAACACCGGGGAGCTGTTTTTT,CAWSVSAGANTGELFF
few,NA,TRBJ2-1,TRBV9,TGTGCCAGCATCGCGGGACCTTACAATGAGCAGTTCTTC,CASIAGPYNEQFF
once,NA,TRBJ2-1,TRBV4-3,TGCGCCAGCAGCCCGGGCGGTCGGGATAGTCTCAATGAGCAGTTCTTC,CASSPGGRDSLNEQFF
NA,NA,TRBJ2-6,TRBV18,TGTGCCAGCTCACCAGGGGGCACTGGGGCCAACGTCCTGACTTTC,CASSPGGTGANVLTF
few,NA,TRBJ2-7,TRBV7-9,TGTGCCAGCAGCTTAGGCCGGGAGAATTACGAGCAGTACTTC,CASSLGRENYEQYF
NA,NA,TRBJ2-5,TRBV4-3,TGCGCCAGCAGCCCTGGGCTGAACCGGAAGACCCAGTACTTC,CASSPGLNRKTQYF
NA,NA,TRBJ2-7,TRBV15,TGTGCCACCAGCCCTCGACCCTCGAGCGAGCAGTACTTC,CATSPRPSSEQYF
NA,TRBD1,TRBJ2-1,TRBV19,TGTGCCAGTAGGGGGACAGGCAATGAGCAGTTCTTC,CASRGTGNEQFF
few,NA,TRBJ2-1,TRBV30,TGTGCCTGGAGTCCCTCTATTTCATACGTTAACAATGAGCAGTTCTTC,CAWSPSISYVNNEQFF